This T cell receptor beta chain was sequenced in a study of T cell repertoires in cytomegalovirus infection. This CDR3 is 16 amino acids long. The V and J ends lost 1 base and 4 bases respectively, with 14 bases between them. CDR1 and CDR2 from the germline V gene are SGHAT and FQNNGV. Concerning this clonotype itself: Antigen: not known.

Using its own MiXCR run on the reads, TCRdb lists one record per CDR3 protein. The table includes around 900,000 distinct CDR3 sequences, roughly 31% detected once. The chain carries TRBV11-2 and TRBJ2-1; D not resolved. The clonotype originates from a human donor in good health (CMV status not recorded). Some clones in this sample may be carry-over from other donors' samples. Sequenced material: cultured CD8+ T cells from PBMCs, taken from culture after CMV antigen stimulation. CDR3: CASSLVLQLRYNEQFF. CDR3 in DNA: TGTGCCAGCAGCTTAGTGTTACAGTTAAGGTACAATGAGCAGTTCTTC.